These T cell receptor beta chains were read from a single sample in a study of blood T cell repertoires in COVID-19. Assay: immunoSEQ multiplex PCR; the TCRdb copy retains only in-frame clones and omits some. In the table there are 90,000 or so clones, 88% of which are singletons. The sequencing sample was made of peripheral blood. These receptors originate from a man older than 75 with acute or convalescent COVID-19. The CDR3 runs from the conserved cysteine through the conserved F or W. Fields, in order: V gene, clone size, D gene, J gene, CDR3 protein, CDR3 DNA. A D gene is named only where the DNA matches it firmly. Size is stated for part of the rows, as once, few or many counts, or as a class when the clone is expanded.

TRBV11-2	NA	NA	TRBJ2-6	CASSPDRSGANVLTF	TGTGCCAGCAGCCCAGACAGGTCTGGGGCCAACGTCCTGACTTTC
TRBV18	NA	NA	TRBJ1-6	CASSPVFNSPLHF	TGTGCCAGCTCACCAGTATTCAATTCACCCCTCCACTTT
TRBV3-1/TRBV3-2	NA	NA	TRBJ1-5	CASSPRGGAQHF	TGTGCCAGCAGCCCCCGGGGAGGGGCCCAGCATTTT
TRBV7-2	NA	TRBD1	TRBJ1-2	CASSLGGQSSIFNYGYTF	TGTGCCAGCAGTTTAGGGGGACAGAGTTCCATTTTTAACTATGGCTACACCTTC
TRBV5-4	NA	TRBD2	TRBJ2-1	CASSGAGTRSYNEQFF	TGTGCCAGCAGCGGCGCCGGGACTAGATCCTACAATGAGCAGTTCTTC
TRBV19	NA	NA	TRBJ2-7	CASSPPADRAYEQYF	TGTGCCAGTAGTCCCCCGGCGGACAGAGCCTACGAGCAGTACTTC
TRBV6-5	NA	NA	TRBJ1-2	CASIPGNYGYTF	TGTGCCAGCATACCGGGGAACTATGGCTACACCTTC
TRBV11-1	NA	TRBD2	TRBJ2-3	CASSPLAGGSTDTQYF	TGTGCCAGCAGCCCCTTAGCGGGGGGAAGCACAGATACGCAGTATTTT
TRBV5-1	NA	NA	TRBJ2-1	CASSLLVGSYNEQFF	TGCGCCAGCAGCTTGCTGGTCGGTTCCTACAATGAGCAGTTCTTC
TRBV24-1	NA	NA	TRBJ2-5	CATSDFSQGQETQYF	TGTGCCACCAGTGATTTTTCTCAGGGCCAAGAGACCCAGTACTTC
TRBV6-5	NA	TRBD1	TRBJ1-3	CASRAGGSGNTIYF	TGTGCCAGCAGGGCAGGGGGCTCTGGAAACACCATATATTTT
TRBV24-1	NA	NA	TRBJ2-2	CATSDLFTGGELFF	TGTGCCACCAGTGATTTGTTTACCGGCGGGGAGCTGTTTTTT
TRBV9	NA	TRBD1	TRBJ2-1	CASSSSRTGVGNEQFF	TGTGCCAGCAGCTCTAGTCGGACAGGGGTGGGTAATGAGCAGTTCTTC
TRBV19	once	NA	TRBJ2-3	CASSEGGTDTQYF	TGTGCCAGTAGTGAAGGAGGCACAGATACGCAGTATTTT
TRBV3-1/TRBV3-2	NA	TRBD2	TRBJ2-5	CASSQGAGGTQYF	TGTGCCAGCAGCCAAGGTGCGGGGGGGACCCAGTACTTC
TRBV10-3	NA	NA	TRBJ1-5	CAISGGGPGNQPQHF	TGTGCCATCAGTGGGGGCGGACCGGGCAATCAGCCCCAGCATTTT
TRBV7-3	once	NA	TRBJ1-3	CASSLLQSGNTIYF	TGTGCCAGCAGCTTATTACAGTCTGGAAACACCATATATTTT
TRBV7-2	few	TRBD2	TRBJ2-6	CASSRTGGANSGANVLTF	TGTGCCAGCAGCCGTACGGGGGGGGCCAACTCTGGGGCCAACGTCCTGACTTTC
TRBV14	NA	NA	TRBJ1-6	CASSQASLGTPLHF	TGTGCCAGCAGCCAAGCGAGTCTCGGGACACCCCTCCACTTT
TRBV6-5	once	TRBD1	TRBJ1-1	CASNRGGVPEAFF	TGTGCCAGTAACAGGGGAGGTGTACCTGAAGCTTTCTTT
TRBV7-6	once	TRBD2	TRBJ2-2	CASSSMISGSSGELFF	TGTGCCAGCAGCTCAATGATAAGCGGGAGCTCCGGGGAGCTGTTTTTT
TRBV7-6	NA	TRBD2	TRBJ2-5	CASSSTSGGRETQYF	TGTGCCAGCAGCTCAACTAGCGGGGGGAGGGAGACCCAGTACTTC
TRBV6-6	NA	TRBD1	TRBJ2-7	CASRPGQGHYEQYF	TGTGCCAGCAGACCGGGACAGGGCCACTACGAGCAGTACTTC
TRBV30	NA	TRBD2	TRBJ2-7	CAWSPGLAVSYEQYF	TGTGCCTGGAGCCCGGGACTAGCTGTTTCCTACGAGCAGTACTTC
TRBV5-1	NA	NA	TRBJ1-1	CASSDPGGGTEAFF	TGCGCCAGCTCAGACCCGGGGGGCGGCACTGAAGCTTTCTTT
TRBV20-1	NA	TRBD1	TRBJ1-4	CSARGTALTTTNEKLFF	TGCAGTGCTCGTGGGACAGCCCTGACCACAACTAATGAAAAACTGTTTTTT
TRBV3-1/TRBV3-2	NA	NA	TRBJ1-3	CASSQDLAGNTIYF	TGTGCCAGCAGCCAAGATCTTGCTGGAAACACCATATATTTT
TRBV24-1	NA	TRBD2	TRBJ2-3	CATSDLGSGASTDTQYF	TGTGCCACCAGTGATTTGGGTAGCGGGGCTAGCACAGATACGCAGTATTTT